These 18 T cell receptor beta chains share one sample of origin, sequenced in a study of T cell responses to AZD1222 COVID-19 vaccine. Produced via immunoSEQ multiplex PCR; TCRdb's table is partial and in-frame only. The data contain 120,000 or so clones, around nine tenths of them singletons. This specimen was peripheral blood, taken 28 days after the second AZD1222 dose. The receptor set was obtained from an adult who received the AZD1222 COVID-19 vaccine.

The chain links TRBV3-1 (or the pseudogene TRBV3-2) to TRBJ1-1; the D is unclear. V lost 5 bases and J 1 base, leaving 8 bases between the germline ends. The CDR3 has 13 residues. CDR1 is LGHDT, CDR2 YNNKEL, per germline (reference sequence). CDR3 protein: CASSGWGNTEAFF. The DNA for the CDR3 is TGTGCCAGCAGCGGGTGGGGGAACACTGAAGCTTTCTTT.

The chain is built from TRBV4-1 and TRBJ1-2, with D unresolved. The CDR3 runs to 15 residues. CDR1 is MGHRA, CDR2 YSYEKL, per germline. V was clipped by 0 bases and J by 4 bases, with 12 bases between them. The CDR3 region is CASSQERATSYGYTF. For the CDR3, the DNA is TGCGCCAGCAGCCAAGAAAGGGCAACATCCTATGGCTACACCTTC.

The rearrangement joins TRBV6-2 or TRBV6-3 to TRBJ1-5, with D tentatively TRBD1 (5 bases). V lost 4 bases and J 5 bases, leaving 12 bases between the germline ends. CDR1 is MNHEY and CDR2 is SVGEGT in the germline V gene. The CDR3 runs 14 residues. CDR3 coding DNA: TGTGCCAGCAGTTCGACAGAAACGCATCAGCCCCAGCATTTT. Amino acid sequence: CASSSTETHQPQHF.

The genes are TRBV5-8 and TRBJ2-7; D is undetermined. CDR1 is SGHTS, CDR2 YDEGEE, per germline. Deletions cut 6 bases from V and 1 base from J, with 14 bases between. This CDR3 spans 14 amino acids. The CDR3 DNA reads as TGTGCCAGCAACCCTTACCCGTTGTCCTACGAGCAGTACTTC. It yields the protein CASNPYPLSYEQYF.

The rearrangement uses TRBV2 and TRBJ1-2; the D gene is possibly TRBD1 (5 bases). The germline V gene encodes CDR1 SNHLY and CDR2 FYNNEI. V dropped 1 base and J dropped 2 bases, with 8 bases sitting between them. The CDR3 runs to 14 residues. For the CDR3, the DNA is TGTGCCAGCAGTGAAGGACGGGGGAACTATGGCTACACCTTC. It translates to CASSEGRGNYGYTF.

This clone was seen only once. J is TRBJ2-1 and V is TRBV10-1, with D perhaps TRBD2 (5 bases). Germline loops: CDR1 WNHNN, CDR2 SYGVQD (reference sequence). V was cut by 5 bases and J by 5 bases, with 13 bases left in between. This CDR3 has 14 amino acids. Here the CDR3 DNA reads TGCGCCAGCAGTTTCGAGCGGAGAAACAATGAGCAGTTCTTC. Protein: CASSFERRNNEQFF.

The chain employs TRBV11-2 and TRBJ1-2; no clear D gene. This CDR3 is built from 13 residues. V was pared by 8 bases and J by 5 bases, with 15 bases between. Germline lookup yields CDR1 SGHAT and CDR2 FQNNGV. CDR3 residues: CASSGDIPYGYTF. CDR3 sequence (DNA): TGTGCCAGCTCCGGGGATATCCCTTATGGCTACACCTTC.

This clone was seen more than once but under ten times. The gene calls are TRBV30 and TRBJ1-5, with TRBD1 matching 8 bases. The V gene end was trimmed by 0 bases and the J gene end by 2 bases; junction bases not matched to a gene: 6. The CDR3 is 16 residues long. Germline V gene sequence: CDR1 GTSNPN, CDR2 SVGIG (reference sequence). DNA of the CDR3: TGTGCCTGGAGTGTACTTCCGGGACAGGGCAATCAGCCCCAGCATTTT. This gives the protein CAWSVLPGQGNQPQHF.

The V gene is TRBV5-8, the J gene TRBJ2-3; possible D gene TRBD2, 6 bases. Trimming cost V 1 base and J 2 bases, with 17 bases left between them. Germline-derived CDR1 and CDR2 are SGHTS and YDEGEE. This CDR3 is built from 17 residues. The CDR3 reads CASSLPGTPSYTDTQYF. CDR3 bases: TGTGCCAGCAGCTTGCCCGGGACTCCATCCTACACAGATACGCAGTATTTT.

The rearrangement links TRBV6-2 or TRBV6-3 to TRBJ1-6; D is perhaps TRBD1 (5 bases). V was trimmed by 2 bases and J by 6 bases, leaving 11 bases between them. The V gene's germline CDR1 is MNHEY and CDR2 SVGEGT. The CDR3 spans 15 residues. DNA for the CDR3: TGTGCCAGCAGTTACAGGGGTTCTAGTAATTCACCCCTCCACTTT. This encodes CASSYRGSSNSPLHF.

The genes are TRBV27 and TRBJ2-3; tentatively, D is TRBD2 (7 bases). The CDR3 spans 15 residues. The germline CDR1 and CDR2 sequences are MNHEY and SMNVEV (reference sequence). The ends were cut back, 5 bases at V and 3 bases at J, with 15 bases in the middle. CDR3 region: CASSARGGWTDTQYF. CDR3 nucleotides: TGTGCCAGCAGTGCCCGCGGGGGCTGGACAGATACGCAGTATTTT.

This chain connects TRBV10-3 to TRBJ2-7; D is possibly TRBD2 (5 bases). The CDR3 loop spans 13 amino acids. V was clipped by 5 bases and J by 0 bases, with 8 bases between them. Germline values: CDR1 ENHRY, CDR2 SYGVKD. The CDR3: CAISPAGSYEQYF. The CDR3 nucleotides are TGTGCCATCAGTCCGGCGGGCTCCTACGAGCAGTACTTC.

The CDR3 DNA follows: TGCGCCAGCAGCTTTGGCGGTAGTCGTAACAATGAGCAGTTCTTC. Translated: CASSFGGSRNNEQFF. The rearrangement links TRBV5-1 to TRBJ2-1, with D hard to call. CDR3 length equals 15 residues. Deletions cut 2 bases from V and 5 bases from J, with 14 bases between. Germline-derived CDR1 and CDR2 are SGHRS and YFSETQ.

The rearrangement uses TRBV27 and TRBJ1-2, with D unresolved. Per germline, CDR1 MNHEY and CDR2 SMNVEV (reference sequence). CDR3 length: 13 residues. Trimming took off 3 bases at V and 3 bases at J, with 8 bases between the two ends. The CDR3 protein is CASSLGYDYGYTF. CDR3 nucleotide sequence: TGTGCCAGCAGTTTGGGTTACGACTATGGCTACACCTTC.

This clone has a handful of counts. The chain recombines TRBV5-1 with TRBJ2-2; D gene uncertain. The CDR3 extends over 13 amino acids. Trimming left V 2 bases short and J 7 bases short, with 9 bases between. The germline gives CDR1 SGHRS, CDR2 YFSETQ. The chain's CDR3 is CASSFGHDGELFF. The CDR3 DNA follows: TGCGCCAGCAGCTTCGGGCACGACGGGGAGCTGTTTTTT.

CDR3 DNA: TGTGCCATCAGTCCGACAGGCTACGAGCAGTACTTC. It translates to CAISPTGYEQYF. V is TRBV10-3 and J is TRBJ2-7, with TRBD1 as a possible D gene (6 bases). V lost 5 bases, J lost 3 bases, and 8 bases lay in between. This CDR3 spans 12 amino acids. Germline CDR1 ENHRY, CDR2 SYGVKD.

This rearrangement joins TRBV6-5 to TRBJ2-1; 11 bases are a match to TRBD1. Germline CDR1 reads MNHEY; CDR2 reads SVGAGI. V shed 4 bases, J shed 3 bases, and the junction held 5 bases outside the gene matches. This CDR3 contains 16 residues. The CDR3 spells CASSSRTGGLYNEQFF. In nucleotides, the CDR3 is TGTGCCAGCAGTTCGAGGACAGGGGGCCTCTACAATGAGCAGTTCTTC.

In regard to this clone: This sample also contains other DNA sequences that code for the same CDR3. The CDR3 bases are TGCGCCAGCAGCTTGGGGCAGAGCAATCAGCCCCAGCATTTT. It specifies CASSLGQSNQPQHF. This chain joins TRBV5-1 and TRBJ1-5; D unresolved. This CDR3 region has 14 residues. Trimming left V 0 bases short and J 1 base short, with 5 bases between. Germline V gene data show CDR1 as SGHRS and CDR2 as YFSETQ.